This T cell receptor (beta chain) was retrieved from a study of cytomegalovirus exposure and HLA in healthy donors. Study summary: The 110 million or so unique TCR beta sequences, from around 200 million T cells, were found by an earlier analysis. 81% of 300 to 450 genotyped donors fell in the Caucasian-associated ancestry cluster.

General study results and limits: The likely origin of a cluster of highly shared sequence variants was a sequencing artifact. Diagnosis of cytomegalovirus status made by the classifier reportedly showed high specificity and sensitivity.

This clone has only one observation. The antigen is unknown. PCR employed 60 Vbeta and 13 Jbeta primers. Clones were sequenced by immunoSEQ multiplex PCR, and TCRdb holds only the in-frame ones, with some missing. The top ten clones hold roughly 1.7% of a sample with 150,000 to 200,000 clones, around 87% of them seen once. V dropped 1 base and J dropped 8 bases, with 18 bases sitting between them. Germline lookup yields CDR1 SGHVS and CDR2 FQNEAQ. This CDR3 is built from 16 residues. V usage is TRBV7-8 and J usage is TRBJ2-1; D not resolved. The sample was PBMCs. The TCR was taken from a woman aged 18-35 years in good health and CMV-seronegative. DNA for the CDR3: TGTGCCAGCAGCTTAGACCGGTCCCGGTTAAGTGATGAGCAGTTCTTC. Encoded protein: CASSLDRSRLSDEQFF.